The rows below give T cell receptor beta chains drawn from one sample of a study of blood T cell repertoires in COVID-19. The protocol was immunoSEQ multiplex PCR, while the TCRdb copy is restricted to in-frame clones and leaves out a portion. The sample lists roughly 410,000 clones, over 75% seen once, with under 3% in the top ten. The source material was peripheral blood. Receptors were obtained from a woman in her sixties with COVID-19, enrolled during active disease. The conserved cysteine and the conserved F or W are not part of the CDR3 here.

j_call,v_call,cdr3_aa
TRBJ1-6,TRBV11-2,ASSRADSYNSPLH
TRBJ2-5,TRBV9,ASSVASGGAQTQY
TRBJ2-5,TRBV18,ASSPTSLQETQY
TRBJ1-2,TRBV4-1,ASSQPRTGTNYGYT
TRBJ1-1,TRBV4-1,ASSRVLGGTEAF
TRBJ2-5,TRBV29-1,SASGFLQETQY
TRBJ2-7,TRBV2,ASNHLGEQY
TRBJ2-3,TRBV3-1/TRBV3-2,ASSQAIRGGGTDTQY
TRBJ1-4,TRBV30,AWSVGDRASEKLF
TRBJ1-5,TRBV6-1,ASSAAGTGNSNQPQH
TRBJ1-2,TRBV12-3/TRBV12-4,ASLRGRSYGYT
TRBJ2-7,TRBV18,ASSLKGTAGSYEQY
TRBJ1-5,TRBV11-1,ASSLTDNQPQH
TRBJ1-2,TRBV19,ASSMQGANYGYT
TRBJ1-5,TRBV11-2,ASSLSGVNNQPQH
TRBJ1-2,TRBV4-2,ASSQVGLGQGGGYT
TRBJ2-3,TRBV4-1,ASSRTSWGGENTQY
TRBJ2-3,TRBV2,ASSFRTGGTDTQY
TRBJ1-6,TRBV6-5,ASSYFSSYNSPLH
TRBJ1-5,TRBV19,ASSIGGDQPQH
TRBJ1-3,TRBV7-2,ASSTYRGDGNTIY
TRBJ2-1,TRBV5-1,ASSLGQTYNEQF
TRBJ2-1,TRBV10-2,ASSYPGQGIVHEQF
TRBJ1-3,TRBV30,AWGTGARNTIY
TRBJ1-2,TRBV7-9,ASSLDAVWGYT
TRBJ2-2,TRBV25-1,ASRDRLAGVLF
TRBJ1-3,TRBV3-1/TRBV3-2,ASSPAGGPSGNTIY
TRBJ2-5,TRBV11-3,ASSLGPDRDETQY
TRBJ1-1,TRBV28,ASSLLQGDAF
TRBJ1-2,TRBV3-1/TRBV3-2,ASSQKGGSYGYT
TRBJ1-5,TRBV19,ASNTGQGQNQPQH
TRBJ2-3,TRBV5-5,ASSPRASTDTQY
TRBJ2-3,TRBV5-5,ASSLGQQWDTQY
TRBJ2-7,TRBV20-1,SASRDRGDYEQY
TRBJ2-1,TRBV3-1/TRBV3-2,ASSQDFMSYNEQF
TRBJ1-2,TRBV7-2,ASSLTFRRAGWGYT
TRBJ2-7,TRBV3-1/TRBV3-2,ASSQRSLIPYEQY
TRBJ2-2,TRBV29-1,SVTSGGNTGELF
TRBJ1-3,TRBV6-1,ASSEQTLRSGNTIY
TRBJ2-7,TRBV7-9,ASSLPGAILYEQY
TRBJ2-1,TRBV28,ASSLAGGGGQF
TRBJ1-2,TRBV9,ASSLRGAGYGYT
TRBJ1-3,TRBV19,ASSIDWDRAHGNTIY
TRBJ2-5,TRBV3-1/TRBV3-2,ASSRQAPYAETQY
TRBJ1-1,TRBV29-1,SVLRGMNTEAF
TRBJ2-1,TRBV5-4,ASRLTSGGAGRNEQF
TRBJ2-1,TRBV27,ASSSYLRTGGLF